Sequencing of this T cell receptor beta chain was carried out in a study of blood T cell repertoires in COVID-19. Turning to the study itself: Some COVID-19 samples were acute and others convalescent; all came from the United States, Italy and Spain. Sources were T cells, B-cell-depleted T cells, or PBMCs; the material itself was cDNA or gDNA.

Between the trimmed V and J ends, which lost 7 bases and 5 bases, there was a span of 14 bases. In germline, CDR1 is LNHDA, CDR2 SQIVND (reference sequence). The CDR3 contains 14 residues. Per the study methods: For nucleated cells, counts were estimated from reference gene primer amplification. Sequencing used immunoSEQ multiplex PCR; TCRdb keeps in-frame clones, though not all of them. V and J calls and clone size come straight from that table; D and trimming were deduced from the DNA. The table records roughly 300,000 clones, about four fifths of them present only once. Specimen: peripheral blood. The receptor was isolated from a woman aged 45-59 years who had recovered from COVID-19. The chain has TRBV19 and TRBJ1-4; no clear D gene. The CDR3 DNA is TGTGCCAGTACCCGAGGGAAGGTGAATGAAAAACTGTTTTTT. This codes for CASTRGKVNEKLFF.